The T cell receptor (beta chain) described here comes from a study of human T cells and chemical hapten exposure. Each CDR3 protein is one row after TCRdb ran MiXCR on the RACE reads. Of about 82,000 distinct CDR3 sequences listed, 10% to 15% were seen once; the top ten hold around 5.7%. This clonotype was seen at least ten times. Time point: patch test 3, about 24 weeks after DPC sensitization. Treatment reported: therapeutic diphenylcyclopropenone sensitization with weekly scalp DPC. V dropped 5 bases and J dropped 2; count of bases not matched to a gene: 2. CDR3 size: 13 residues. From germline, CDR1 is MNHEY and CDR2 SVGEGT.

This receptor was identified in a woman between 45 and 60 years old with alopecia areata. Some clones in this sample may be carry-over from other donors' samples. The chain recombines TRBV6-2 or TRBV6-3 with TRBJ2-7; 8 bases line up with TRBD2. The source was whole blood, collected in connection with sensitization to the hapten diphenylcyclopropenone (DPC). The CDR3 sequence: CASSVAGPYEQYF. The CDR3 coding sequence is TGTGCCAGCAGTGTAGCGGGGCCCTACGAGCAGTACTTC.